This T cell receptor beta chain was sequenced for a study of neoadjuvant anti-PD-1 for oral cavity cancer. Profiling relied on immunoSEQ multiplex PCR, and the TCRdb table lists in-frame clones only, not all of them. The data hold approximately 15,000 clones, with 60% to 70% observed a single time. By its share, this clone is medium-sized. The sequence was obtained from a person aged 35-79 years with oral cavity squamous cell carcinoma. The sample in question was PBMCs, obtained before nivolumab (anti-PD-1) treatment.

Here the CDR3 DNA reads TGTGCCAGCAGCGTAATCCAGAGCAACACTGAAGCTTTCTTT. As protein: CASSVIQSNTEAFF. The J gene is TRBJ1-1, the V gene TRBV7-8; unclear D gene. Per germline, CDR1 SGHVS and CDR2 FQNEAQ. The ends were cut back, 5 bases at V and 2 bases at J, with 12 bases in the middle. This CDR3 comprises 14 residues.